Shown below are 9 T cell receptor beta chains from a single sample sequenced in a study of PD-L1 blockade in urothelial cancer. Profiled with immunoSEQ multiplex PCR; TCRdb holds only in-frame clones, not every one. The repertoire holds some 41,000 clones, with around 89% as singletons. The sample consisted of PBMCs, taken around atezolizumab (anti-PD-L1) treatment. The receptors shown here come from a man aged 80 or over with urothelial cancer.

The rearrangement links TRBV5-1 to TRBJ2-7, with TRBD2 as a possible D gene (7 bases). Trimming stripped 7 bases from V and 2 bases from J, with 16 bases between. This CDR3 is 14 amino acids long. Germline values: CDR1 SGHRS, CDR2 YFSETQ. The CDR3 DNA sequence: TGCGCCAGCTCGGTGGGGCGGGGGCCCTACGAGCAGTACTTC. This encodes CASSVGRGPYEQYF.

The chain couples TRBV5-6 to TRBJ2-1, with D possibly being TRBD2 (5 bases). There are 13 residues in the CDR3. V was trimmed by 4 bases and J by 8 bases, leaving 13 bases between them. Looked up from germline, CDR1 is SGHDT and CDR2 is YYEEEE. The CDR3 nucleotides are TGTGCCAGCAGCCCAACTAGGTTCGATGAGCAGTTCTTC. Translation gives CASSPTRFDEQFF.

This clone appeared once. The J gene is TRBJ2-2, the V gene TRBV7-9, with D maybe TRBD1 (6 bases). V was clipped by 3 bases and J by 0 bases, with 11 bases between them. The CDR3 covers 16 residues. Germline V lookup: CDR1 SEHNR, CDR2 FQNEAQ (reference sequence). The CDR3 spells CASSLGTPANTGELFF. The CDR3 region has the DNA TGTGCCAGCAGCTTGGGGACACCCGCGAACACCGGGGAGCTGTTTTTT.

This chain uses TRBV5-6 with TRBJ2-1, with 8 bases that match TRBD2. The V gene end was trimmed by 2 bases and the J gene end by 4 bases; junction bases not matched to a gene: 11. This CDR3 has 17 residues. Germline V gene lookup returns CDR1 SGHDT and CDR2 YYEEEE. Here the CDR3 DNA reads TGTGCCAGCAGCTTCTCCCTAGTGGCGGGAGGTTACAATGAGCAGTTCTTC. Translated: CASSFSLVAGGYNEQFF.

The chain is built from TRBV4-2 and TRBJ1-2; TRBD1 is a possible D gene (5 bases). The CDR3 consists of 13 residues. V lost 4 bases and J 8 bases, leaving 14 bases between the germline ends. The germline V gene encodes CDR1 LGHNA and CDR2 YNFKEQ. This CDR3 reads CASSREGGDGYTF. The CDR3, as DNA: TGTGCCAGCAGCCGAGAGGGCGGGGACGGCTACACCTTC.

The genes are TRBV27 and TRBJ1-1; D not certain. Germline V CDR1 and CDR2: MNHEY, SMNVEV (reference sequence). V lost 6 bases, J lost 0 bases, and 11 bases lay in between. This CDR3 is built from 14 residues. The chain's CDR3 is CASRPQALNTEAFF. As DNA, the CDR3 is TGTGCCAGCAGACCTCAGGCCTTGAACACTGAAGCTTTCTTT.

The chain has TRBV28 and TRBJ2-3, with TRBD2 matching over 11 bases. CDR1 is MDHEN, CDR2 SYDVKM, per germline. The trim removed 6 bases at V and 1 base at J, leaving 6 bases unmatched. This CDR3 is 16 amino acids long. In nucleotides, the CDR3 is TGTGCCAGCAGCTCCTATAGCGGGAGGGGCACAGATACGCAGTATTTT. It codes for CASSSYSGRGTDTQYF.

The genes are TRBV4-1 and TRBJ2-1, with TRBD2 matching over 13 bases. Germline-derived CDR1 and CDR2 are MGHRA and YSYEKL. This CDR3 is 15 amino acids long. Trimming took 4 bases from V and 10 from J; bases not matched to a gene: 7. CDR3 loop: CASSPPTSGRWEQFF. The CDR3 DNA is TGCGCCAGCAGCCCCCCGACTAGCGGGAGGTGGGAGCAGTTCTTC.

The chain carries TRBV9 and TRBJ1-1; D possibly corresponds to TRBD1 (5 bases). The CDR3 covers 15 residues. The V end lost 0 bases, the J end lost 0 bases, and 9 bases lay between the germline ends. The V gene's germline CDR1 is SGDLS and CDR2 YYNGEE. The CDR3 DNA is TGTGCCAGCAGCGTAGGTCCAGGGATGAACACTGAAGCTTTCTTT. Protein sequence: CASSVGPGMNTEAFF. Supplemented by reference TRBV9 and TRBJ1-1, the full variable domain reads DSGVTQTPKHLITATGQRVTLRCSPRSGDLSVYWYQQSLDQGLQFLIQYYNGEERAKGNILERFSAQQFPDLHSELNLSSLELGDSALYFCASSVGPGMNTEAFFGQGTRLTVV.